Shown below are 18 T cell receptor beta chains from a single sample sequenced in a study of identical twins. TCRdb itself ran the 5' RACE reads through MiXCR, one entry per CDR3 protein. Here the sample spans around 370,000 distinct CDR3 sequences, about 9% being singletons. The sequencing input was naive T cells sorted from blood. The receptors come from a woman aged 50 to 60 in good health.

This clonotype was found many times. The chain links TRBV20-1 to TRBJ1-1; the D is unclear. This CDR3 comprises 12 residues. V lost 1 base to trimming and J lost 1 base, with 4 bases between them. Germline assignment: CDR1 DFQATT and CDR2 SNEGSKA (reference sequence). The CDR3 loop is CSARGGNTEAFF. CDR3 nucleotides: TGCAGTGCTAGAGGCGGGAACACTGAAGCTTTCTTT.

The table lists this clonotype with many counts. The rearrangement links TRBV12-3 or TRBV12-4 to TRBJ2-3; possible D gene TRBD1, 6 bases. The V end lost 4 bases, the J end lost 1 base, and 18 bases lay between the germline ends. This CDR3 is built from 17 residues. The CDR3 nucleotides are TGTGCCAGCAGTTCCACGGGGCCCGCAGGGGGCACAGATACGCAGTATTTT. Amino acid sequence: CASSSTGPAGGTDTQYF.

V is TRBV2 and J is TRBJ1-6; tentatively, D is TRBD1 (6 bases). Deletions cut 2 bases from V and 0 bases from J, with 11 bases between. The CDR3 runs to 17 residues. CDR1 and CDR2 (germline): SNHLY, FYNNEI. CDR3 sequence reads: CASSERDKDSYNSPLHF. The CDR3 coding sequence is TGTGCCAGCAGTGAACGGGACAAAGACTCCTATAATTCACCCCTCCACTTT.

The chain recombines TRBV3-1 with TRBJ2-5; the D is unclear. The CDR3 spans 17 residues. Trimming left V 4 bases short and J 2 bases short, with 20 bases between. Germline V gene data show CDR1 as LGHDT and CDR2 as YNNKEL (reference sequence). The CDR3 DNA follows: TGTGCCAGCAGCCGTTGGGATGACTTCGCTCCGCAAGAGACCCAGTACTTC. This gives the protein CASSRWDDFAPQETQYF.

This clonotype came up a few times. In DNA form, the CDR3 reads TGCAGTGCTAGCCTCCTAGCGGCATTCACAGATACGCAGTATTTT. Translated: CSASLLAAFTDTQYF. This rearrangement joins TRBV20-1 to TRBJ2-3; 7 bases match TRBD2. Germline V CDR1 and CDR2: DFQATT, SNEGSKA (reference sequence). V was pared by 3 bases and J by 2 bases, with 8 bases of the junction left unmatched. There are 15 residues in the CDR3.

This clonotype was seen a handful of times. The chain is built from TRBV12-3 or TRBV12-4 and TRBJ1-1; D possibly corresponds to TRBD1 (5 bases). Trimming cost V 2 bases and J 4 bases, with 11 bases left between them. CDR3 size: 14 residues. The CDR3 protein is CASSLSGGTTEAFF. CDR3 bases: TGTGCCAGCAGTTTATCCGGAGGGACCACTGAAGCTTTCTTT.

This clonotype has a count of ten or more. The chain links TRBV4-1 to TRBJ2-2; TRBD2 matches at 9 bases. There are 14 residues in the CDR3. V was pared by 4 bases and J by 7 bases, with 4 bases of the junction left unmatched. Germline loops: CDR1 MGHRA, CDR2 YSYEKL. The CDR3 nucleotides are TGCGCCAGCAGCCGGCTAGCGGGGCTCGGGGAGCTGTTTTTT. Its protein product is CASSRLAGLGELFF.

In this sample, this clonotype turned up many times. This chain links TRBV5-1 with TRBJ2-2; D is perhaps TRBD2 (5 bases). Germline V gene sequence: CDR1 SGHRS, CDR2 YFSETQ. V was trimmed by 0 bases and J by 2 bases, leaving 11 bases between them. This CDR3 spans 16 amino acids. CDR3 sequence: CASSLAETINTGELFF. As DNA, the CDR3 is TGCGCCAGCAGCTTGGCGGAGACTATTAACACCGGGGAGCTGTTTTTT.

The chain couples TRBV7-9 to TRBJ2-5; TRBD2 aligns across 9 bases. Per the germline V gene, CDR1 is SEHNR and CDR2 is FQNEAQ (reference sequence). CDR3 length: 15 residues. V shed 0 bases and J 6 bases; nucleotides not matched to a gene: 5. In DNA, the CDR3 is TGTGCCAGCAGCTTAGCAGCGGGAGGTTTGAAGACCCAGTACTTC. The encoded protein is CASSLAAGGLKTQYF.

The table lists this clonotype with a few counts. The junction departs from the called germline gene at one end, perhaps through a read error. This chain uses TRBV5-1 with TRBJ1-3, with D possibly being TRBD1 (6 bases). This CDR3 has 14 amino acids. CDR1 SGHRS and CDR2 YFSETQ come from the germline V gene. CDR3 bases: TGCGCCAGCAGTTTGGGGGGCGCCGGAAACACCATATATTTT. Amino acids: CASSLGGAGNTIYF.

The chain links TRBV12-3 or TRBV12-4 to TRBJ2-3; 7 bases match TRBD2. The CDR3 loop spans 16 amino acids. J lost 2 bases, V lost 1 base, and 6 bases had no gene match. The CDR3 nucleotides are TGTGCCAGCAGTTTAGGGGCTAGCGGATACACAGATACGCAGTATTTT. This encodes CASSLGASGYTDTQYF.

This clonotype showed up just a few times. The V gene is TRBV20-1, the J gene TRBJ2-7, with 7 nucleotides matching TRBD1. This CDR3 is 14 amino acids long. The germline CDR1 and CDR2 sequences are DFQATT and SNEGSKA (reference sequence). Trimming took 1 base from V and 4 from J; bases not matched to a gene: 7. The CDR3 DNA sequence: TGCAGTGCTAGAGTTGGGACAGTTGGGTACGAGCAGTACTTC. It codes for CSARVGTVGYEQYF.

This clonotype was picked up a small number of times. The chain is built from TRBV3-1 and TRBJ1-4; D unresolved. The germline CDR1 and CDR2 sequences are LGHDT and YNNKEL (reference sequence). Trimming cost V 3 bases and J 0 bases, with 17 bases left between them. The CDR3 sequence is 18 residues long. The CDR3 sequence is CASSQAPRIQATNEKLFF. The CDR3 bases are TGTGCCAGCAGCCAGGCCCCAAGGATTCAAGCAACTAATGAAAAACTGTTTTTT.

This clonotype was seen many times. The chain employs TRBV18 and TRBJ1-1; TRBD1 might be the D (5 bases). Trimming cost V 2 bases and J 0 bases, with 10 bases left between them. From germline, CDR1 is KGHSH and CDR2 LQKENI. There are 15 residues in the CDR3. This chain's CDR3 is CASSPGTDMNTEAFF. As DNA, the CDR3 is TGTGCCAGCTCACCAGGGACGGACATGAACACTGAAGCTTTCTTT.

The rearrangement joins TRBV12-3 or TRBV12-4 to TRBJ2-6; 7 positions agree with TRBD2. The trim removed 6 bases at V and 0 bases at J, leaving 8 bases unmatched. CDR3 length: 17 amino acids. The CDR3 sequence is CASRARGVSSGANVLTF. CDR3 DNA: TGTGCCAGCAGGGCCCGGGGGGTTTCCTCTGGGGCCAACGTCCTGACTTTC.

This clonotype has a count of ten or more. V and J are TRBV6-2 or TRBV6-3 and TRBJ2-3; a weak D match, TRBD2 (6 bases). Germline V gene lookup returns CDR1 MNHEY and CDR2 SVGEGT. This CDR3 comprises 16 residues. Trimming removed 2 bases at V and 2 bases at J, with 14 bases between. CDR3 loop: CASSYAFGSVTDTQYF. CDR3 in DNA: TGTGCCAGCAGTTACGCTTTCGGGAGTGTCACAGATACGCAGTATTTT.

This clonotype was detected many times. CDR3 in DNA: TGTGCCAGCAGCTTTGACAGCACAGATACGCAGTATTTT. Encoded protein: CASSFDSTDTQYF. This chain connects TRBV7-9 to TRBJ2-3; D is ambiguous. Germline CDR1 is SEHNR and CDR2 is FQNEAQ (reference sequence). The CDR3 length is 13 residues. The V gene lost 3 bases and the J gene lost 0 bases, with 4 bases spanning the gap.

Many counts were recorded for this clonotype. This chain links TRBV4-1 with TRBJ2-3; D gene unclear. The CDR3 has 19 residues. Germline V gene data show CDR1 as MGHRA and CDR2 as YSYEKL. Trimming removed 0 bases from V and 0 bases from J, with 19 bases in between. The CDR3 here is CASSQDGVPVQPSTDTQYF. CDR3 sequence (DNA): TGCGCCAGCAGCCAAGATGGTGTACCAGTCCAGCCTAGCACAGATACGCAGTATTTT.